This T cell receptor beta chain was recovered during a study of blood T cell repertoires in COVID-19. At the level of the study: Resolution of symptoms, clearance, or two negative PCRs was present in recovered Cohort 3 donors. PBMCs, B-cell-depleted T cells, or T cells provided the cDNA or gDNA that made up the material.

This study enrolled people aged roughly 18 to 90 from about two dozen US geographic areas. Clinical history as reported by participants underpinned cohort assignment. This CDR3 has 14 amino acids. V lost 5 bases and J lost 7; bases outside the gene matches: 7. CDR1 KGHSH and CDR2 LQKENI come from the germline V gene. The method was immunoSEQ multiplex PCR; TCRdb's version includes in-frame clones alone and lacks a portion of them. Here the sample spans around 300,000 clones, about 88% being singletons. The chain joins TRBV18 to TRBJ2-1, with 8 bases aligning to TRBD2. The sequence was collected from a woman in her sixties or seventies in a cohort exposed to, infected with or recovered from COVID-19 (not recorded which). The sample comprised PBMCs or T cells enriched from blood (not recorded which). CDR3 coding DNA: TGTGCCAGCTCAGGTTTAGCGGGACGTAATGAGCAGTTCTTC. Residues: CASSGLAGRNEQFF.